The 9 T cell receptor beta chains below come from one sample, sequenced in a study of control samples from healthy donors and cancer patients. Profiling relied on immunoSEQ multiplex PCR, and the TCRdb table lists in-frame clones only, not all of them. The table lists 65,000 to 80,000 clones, around 90% of them singletons, with over 1.5% in the top ten. The sequenced sample was PBMCs. The receptors derive from a woman aged 60 to 75 with head and neck cancer.

V usage is TRBV21-1 and J usage is TRBJ1-5. TRBV21-1 is labeled a pseudogene. The CDR3 sequence is 15 residues long. DNA for the CDR3: TGTGCCAGCAGCTCGAAGTGGGATGGCAATCAGCCCCAGCATTTT. Its protein is CASSSKWDGNQPQHF.

This rearrangement joins TRBV27 to TRBJ2-7; TRBD1 matches at 7 bases. CDR3 length: 14 residues. Germline CDR1 MNHEY, CDR2 SMNVEV (reference sequence). V lost 2 bases to trimming and J lost 7 bases; unmatched junction nucleotides: 8. The chain's CDR3 is CASSLRGPSREQYF. The CDR3 nucleotides are TGTGCCAGCAGTTTAAGGGGGCCGTCGCGGGAGCAGTACTTC.

This clone was counted a single time. This rearrangement joins TRBV28 to TRBJ1-4, with D possibly TRBD1 on 6 matching bases. From germline, CDR1 is MDHEN and CDR2 SYDVKM. This CDR3 has 14 amino acids. Trimming stripped 6 bases from V and 8 bases from J, with 16 bases between. The CDR3 region is CASRPGQGWEKLFF. In DNA, the CDR3 is TGTGCCAGCAGGCCGGGACAAGGATGGGAAAAACTGTTTTTT.

The count of this clone is one. The chain has TRBV4-1 and TRBJ1-5; D call uncertain. V was shortened by 4 bases and J by 2 bases, with 12 bases between the two germline ends. The CDR3 has 15 amino acids. CDR1 MGHRA and CDR2 YSYEKL come from the germline V gene. This CDR3 reads CASSLFAGGNQPQHF. The CDR3 nucleotides read TGCGCCAGCAGCCTCTTCGCTGGGGGCAATCAGCCCCAGCATTTT.

J is TRBJ2-2 and V is TRBV30; D possibly corresponds to TRBD1 (6 bases). This CDR3 has 16 residues. CDR1 and CDR2 (germline): GTSNPN, SVGIG (reference sequence). V dropped 1 base and J dropped 2 bases, with 14 bases sitting between them. The CDR3 protein is CAWSAGAKYNTGELFF. The CDR3 DNA follows: TGTGCCTGGAGTGCAGGGGCAAAATATAACACCGGGGAGCTGTTTTTT. Using reference TRBV30 and TRBJ2-2 for the parts outside the CDR3, the full variable domain is SQTIHQWPATLVQPVGSPLSLECTVEGTSNPNLYWYRQAAGRGLQLLFYSVGIGQISSEVPQNLSASRPQDRQFILSSKKLLLSDSGFYLCAWSAGAKYNTGELFFGEGSRLTVL.

This clone was recorded only once. The chain carries TRBV7-9 and TRBJ2-1, with unresolved D. Per germline, CDR1 SEHNR and CDR2 FQNEAQ (reference sequence). The CDR3 has 13 amino acids. V dropped 2 bases and J dropped 5 bases, with 7 bases sitting between them. CDR3 bases: TGTGCCAGCAGCTTATCCGCGAACAATGAGCAGTTCTTC. Residues: CASSLSANNEQFF. The whole variable domain, filled in from reference TRBV7-9 and TRBJ2-1, reads DTGVSQNPRHKITKRGQNVTFRCDPISEHNRLYWYRQTLGQGPEFLTYFQNEAQLEKSRLLSDRFSAERPKGSFSTLEIQRTEQGDSAMYLCASSLSANNEQFFGPGTRLTVL.

The V gene is TRBV19, the J gene TRBJ2-2, with a tentative D call TRBD1 (6 bases). This CDR3 is 15 amino acids long. CDR1 and CDR2 (germline): LNHDA, SQIVND (reference sequence). V shed 5 bases and J shed 1 base, with 11 bases lying between them. Here the CDR3 reads CASSQAGVNTGELFF. The CDR3 DNA sequence: TGTGCCAGTAGTCAGGCAGGGGTGAACACCGGGGAGCTGTTTTTT.

The chain links TRBV6-6 to TRBJ2-2; possibly TRBD2 for D (5 bases). The CDR3 runs 14 residues. Per the germline V gene, CDR1 is MNHNY and CDR2 is SVGAGI (reference sequence). V gave up 5 bases and J gave up 4 bases, with 11 bases separating them. The CDR3 DNA reads as TGTGCCAGCAGTGCGCGACTATTCACCGGGGAGCTGTTTTTT. Amino acids: CASSARLFTGELFF.

The chain carries TRBV7-3 and TRBJ2-2; D is ambiguous. Per the germline V gene, CDR1 is SGHTA and CDR2 is FQGTGA. V shed 1 base and J shed 6 bases, with 3 bases lying between them. This CDR3 region has 12 residues. In DNA form, the CDR3 reads TGTGCCAGCAGCTTAAGATCCGGGGAGCTGTTTTTT. Residues: CASSLRSGELFF.